The 24 T cell receptor beta chains below all came from one sample that was sequenced in a study of cytomegalovirus exposure and HLA in healthy donors. The protocol was immunoSEQ multiplex PCR, while the TCRdb copy is restricted to in-frame clones and leaves out a portion. The table includes tens of thousands of clones, 85% detected once. The specimen sequenced was PBMCs. The receptors were gathered from a young man in good health and CMV-seropositive.

This chain uses TRBV27 with TRBJ2-1; 7 nucleotides match TRBD2. The CDR3 contains 15 residues. Germline V gives CDR1 MNHEY, CDR2 SMNVEV (reference sequence). V shed 7 bases, J shed 5 bases, and the junction held 11 bases outside the gene matches. CDR3 region: CASTGAGWSNNEQFF. In nucleotides, the CDR3 is TGTGCCAGCACAGGAGCGGGATGGTCAAACAATGAGCAGTTCTTC.

The V call is TRBV11-2, the J call TRBJ2-1; 7 bases are a match to TRBD2. V lost 4 bases, J lost 0 bases, and 3 bases stayed unmatched. This CDR3 region has 15 residues. The germline V gene encodes CDR1 SGHAT and CDR2 FQNNGV. CDR3 sequence reads: CASSWDYSSYNEQFF. CDR3 DNA: TGTGCCAGCAGCTGGGACTATAGCTCCTACAATGAGCAGTTCTTC.

This clone was counted a few times. The chain combines TRBV7-9 with TRBJ2-3, with D uncertain. V lost 1 base and J 3 bases, leaving 5 bases between the germline ends. The length of the CDR3 is 13 residues. The germline CDR1 and CDR2 sequences are SEHNR and FQNEAQ (reference sequence). The CDR3 loop reads CASSLDGTDTQYF. DNA of the CDR3: TGTGCCAGCAGCTTAGACGGTACAGATACGCAGTATTTT.

The rearrangement links TRBV5-1 to TRBJ2-1, with 11 positions matching TRBD2. The CDR3 is 15 amino acids. The V segment lost 5 bases and the J segment 4 bases; nucleotides outside the gene matches: 5. Germline lookup yields CDR1 SGHRS and CDR2 YFSETQ. The CDR3 here is CASRSGTSGYNEQFF. Here the CDR3 DNA reads TGCGCCAGCAGGAGCGGGACTAGCGGATACAATGAGCAGTTCTTC.

In its sample, this clone was seen once. The chain combines TRBV7-6 with TRBJ2-1, with unresolved D. V gave up 2 bases and J gave up 0 bases, with 5 bases separating them. The CDR3 covers 14 residues. The V gene's germline CDR1 is SGHVS and CDR2 FNYEAQ. This CDR3 reads CASSLTFSYNEQFF. As DNA, the CDR3 is TGTGCCAGCAGCTTAACATTCTCCTACAATGAGCAGTTCTTC.

J is TRBJ1-2 and V is TRBV4-2, with TRBD1 matching over 10 bases. Germline V gene data show CDR1 as LGHNA and CDR2 as YNFKEQ. V gave up 3 bases and J gave up 4 bases; unmatched junction bases: 14. CDR3 length equals 18 residues. The CDR3 DNA follows: TGTGCCAGCAGCCAGTACCGGGACAGGGGAAGAGGGGCCTATGGCTACACCTTC. This sequence encodes CASSQYRDRGRGAYGYTF.

V usage is TRBV2 and J usage is TRBJ1-5; TRBD1 is a possible D gene (6 bases). The germline V gene has CDR1 SNHLY and CDR2 FYNNEI. The CDR3 contains 13 residues. V was clipped by 3 bases and J by 7 bases, with 10 bases between them. CDR3 nucleotides: TGTGCCAGCAGTGAGGGGGCAAGGCAGCCCCAGCATTTT. This gives the protein CASSEGARQPQHF.

This chain uses TRBV7-9 with TRBJ2-7, with 9 nucleotides matching TRBD1. CDR1 is SEHNR and CDR2 is FQNEAQ in the germline V gene (reference sequence). J lost 5 bases, V lost 3 bases, and 5 bases had no gene match. CDR3 size: 14 residues. CDR3 amino acids: CASSLGQGGHEQYF. Here the CDR3 DNA reads TGTGCCAGCAGCTTGGGACAGGGAGGCCACGAGCAGTACTTC.

The chain couples TRBV19 to TRBJ1-2, with 11 positions matching TRBD1. With 3 bases clipped from V and 8 bases from J, the junction kept 8 bases outside the gene matches. This CDR3 contains 15 residues. Germline loops: CDR1 LNHDA, CDR2 SQIVND (reference sequence). The chain's CDR3 is CASSIYGTGGKGYTF. For the CDR3, the DNA is TGTGCCAGTAGTATCTACGGGACAGGGGGGAAAGGCTACACCTTC.

The V gene is TRBV9, the J gene TRBJ2-3; the match to TRBD2 covers 14 bases. Trimming removed 4 bases from V and 5 bases from J; junction bases left unmatched: 9. The CDR3 has 17 amino acids. Looked up from germline, CDR1 is SGDLS and CDR2 is YYNGEE. Here the CDR3 reads CASSRRTSGRMGDTQYF. CDR3 bases: TGTGCCAGCAGCAGACGGACTAGCGGGAGGATGGGAGATACGCAGTATTTT.

In this sample, this clone turned up a few times. The genes are TRBV19 and TRBJ2-7; no definite D call. The CDR3 is made up of 14 amino acids. Germline V CDR1 and CDR2: LNHDA, SQIVND (reference sequence). Trimming stripped 8 bases from V and 0 bases from J, with 14 bases between. CDR3 nucleotide sequence: TGTGCCAGTTCCCCCACTATAAGCTCCTACGAGCAGTACTTC. It yields the protein CASSPTISSYEQYF.

This clone was seen once. The rearrangement uses TRBV4-1 and TRBJ2-1; D may be TRBD2 (6 bases). Trimming left V 4 bases short and J 5 bases short, with 6 bases between. The germline gives CDR1 MGHRA, CDR2 YSYEKL. The CDR3 spans 12 residues. The CDR3 region is CASSPGDNEQFF. In nucleotides, the CDR3 is TGCGCCAGCAGCCCGGGGGACAATGAGCAGTTCTTC.

The chain carries TRBV15 and TRBJ2-1; D possibly corresponds to TRBD2 (5 bases). This CDR3 comprises 15 residues. The V gene lost 1 base and the J gene lost 9 bases, with 16 bases spanning the gap. The germline V gene encodes CDR1 LNHNV and CDR2 YYDKDF (reference sequence). CDR3 region: CATSRGEGSVGEQFF. The CDR3 nucleotides are TGTGCCACCAGCAGAGGCGAGGGCTCAGTAGGTGAGCAGTTCTTC. The whole variable domain, remainder taken from reference TRBV15 and TRBJ2-1, is DAMVIQNPRYQVTQFGKPVTLSCSQTLNHNVMYWYQQKSSQAPKLLFHYYDKDFNNEADTPDNFQSRRPNTSFCFLDIRSPGLGDTAMYLCATSRGEGSVGEQFFGPGTRLTVL.

V and J are TRBV29-1 and TRBJ2-3; unclear D gene. V was cut by 7 bases and J by 4 bases, with 18 bases left in between. CDR3 length: 14 amino acids. The germline gives CDR1 SQVTM, CDR2 ANQGSEA. CDR3 loop: CSGVRVLGADTQYF. The CDR3 nucleotides are TGCAGCGGGGTACGAGTGTTGGGCGCAGATACGCAGTATTTT.

The chain joins TRBV13 to TRBJ2-7, with 11 bases lining up with TRBD1. V lost 3 bases and J lost 2; bases outside the gene matches: 3. The germline gives CDR1 PRHDT, CDR2 FYEKMQ (reference sequence). The CDR3 spans 15 residues. The CDR3 nucleotides read TGTGCCAGCAGCTTGGGGGGACAGGGGGCCTACGAGCAGTACGTC. Its protein is CASSLGGQGAYEQYV.

The CDR3 sequence: CASSWGGDGPYEQYF. CDR3 bases: TGTGCCAGCAGCTGGGGGGGGGACGGACCCTACGAGCAGTACTTC. This sequence joins TRBV7-9 and TRBJ2-7; 7 bases are a match to TRBD2. Germline trimming cut 4 bases from V and 2 bases from J; bases unmatched to any gene: 8. Germline assignment: CDR1 SEHNR and CDR2 FQNEAQ (reference sequence). The CDR3 totals 15 residues.

This clone was seen a single time. The chain recombines TRBV11-3 with TRBJ2-1; D may be TRBD2 (6 bases). The CDR3 spans 16 residues. Per germline, CDR1 SGHNT and CDR2 YENEEA. With 5 bases removed from V and 3 bases from J, the gap between germline ends came to 17 bases. The CDR3 sequence: CASSVTSGLFYNEQFF. CDR3 sequence (DNA): TGTGCCAGCAGCGTGACTAGTGGCTTGTTCTACAATGAGCAGTTCTTC.

This rearrangement joins TRBV28 to TRBJ2-5; D is possibly TRBD1 (5 bases). The V end was cut by 10 bases, the J end by 0 bases, with 12 bases between. Germline V lookup: CDR1 MDHEN, CDR2 SYDVKM. This CDR3 region has 13 residues. The CDR3 bases are TGTGCCACAACCCGACAGAACCAAGAGACCCAGTACTTC. The encoded protein is CATTRQNQETQYF.

The rearrangement uses TRBV4-1 and TRBJ2-2; D is ambiguous. Germline V gene lookup returns CDR1 MGHRA and CDR2 YSYEKL. This CDR3 is built from 16 residues. The V end was cut by 4 bases, the J end by 1 base, with 13 bases between. CDR3: CASSLESVRNTGELFF. The CDR3 DNA reads as TGCGCCAGCAGCCTAGAGAGCGTCCGGAACACCGGGGAGCTGTTTTTT.

The rearrangement links TRBV28 to TRBJ1-2; 8 bases line up with TRBD1. Germline V gene data show CDR1 as MDHEN and CDR2 as SYDVKM. There are 15 residues in the CDR3. Trimming cost V 1 base and J 6 bases; bases outside gene matches: 7. The CDR3 here is CASSLSVSGGDGYTF. CDR3 nucleotide sequence: TGTGCCAGCAGTTTATCCGTCTCAGGGGGCGATGGCTACACCTTC.

The table lists this clone with a count of one. The genes are TRBV6-1 and TRBJ2-7; TRBD2 is a possible D gene (6 bases). This CDR3 is built from 13 residues. Germline V gives CDR1 MNHNS, CDR2 SASEGT. Trimming stripped 5 bases from V and 3 bases from J, with 11 bases between. The CDR3 DNA sequence: TGTGCCAGCAGTAGGGAGGTGTTCTACGAGCAGTACTTC. Residues: CASSREVFYEQYF.

This chain connects TRBV5-5 to TRBJ1-3; no clear D. Looked up from germline, CDR1 is SGHKS and CDR2 is YYEKEE (reference sequence). V shed 0 bases and J shed 0 bases, with 7 bases lying between them. The CDR3 extends over 15 amino acids. Written as DNA, the CDR3 is TGTGCCAGCAGCTTGGGGACTGACTCTGGAAACACCATATATTTT. As protein: CASSLGTDSGNTIYF.

The chain is built from TRBV4-1 and TRBJ1-2; D might be TRBD1 (6 bases). Germline V gene data show CDR1 as MGHRA and CDR2 as YSYEKL. V was cut by 7 bases and J by 8 bases, with 26 bases left in between. CDR3 length: 16 amino acids. The CDR3 DNA reads TGCGCCAGCACCCATACTGGCGAGAGGGGGAAAAAGGGCTACACCTTC. It codes for CASTHTGERGKKGYTF.

The rearrangement joins TRBV28 to TRBJ2-5, with D maybe TRBD2 (6 bases). The germline V gene encodes CDR1 MDHEN and CDR2 SYDVKM. V was cut by 2 bases and J by 4 bases, with 8 bases left in between. CDR3 size: 13 residues. As DNA, the CDR3 is TGTGCCAGCAGTTTAGGAGGGGTAGAGACCCAGTACTTC. This codes for CASSLGGVETQYF.